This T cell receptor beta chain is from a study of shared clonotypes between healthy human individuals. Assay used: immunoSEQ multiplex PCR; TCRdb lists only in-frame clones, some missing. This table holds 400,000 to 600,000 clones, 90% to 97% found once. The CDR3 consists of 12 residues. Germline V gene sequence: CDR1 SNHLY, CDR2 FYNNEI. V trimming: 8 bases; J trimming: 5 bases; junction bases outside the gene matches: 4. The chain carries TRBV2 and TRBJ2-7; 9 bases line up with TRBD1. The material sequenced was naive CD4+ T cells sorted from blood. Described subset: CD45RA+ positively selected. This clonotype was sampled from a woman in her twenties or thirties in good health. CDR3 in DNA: TGTGCCAGCGGACAGGGGATCGACGAGCAGTACTTC. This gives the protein CASGQGIDEQYF.